This entry lists 27 T cell receptor beta chains sequenced from one sample in a study of HIV-infected patients and healthy controls. TCRdb re-derived calls from the 5' RACE reads in MiXCR, one entry per CDR3 protein. The table shows about 67,000 distinct CDR3 sequences, with approximately 15% occurring only once. Sequencing was carried out using CD4+ T cells from blood. The origin of the receptors is a human donor in good health.

This clonotype was observed at least ten times. The chain carries TRBV29-1 and TRBJ2-3; D possibly corresponds to TRBD2 (5 bases). Trimming stripped 4 bases from V and 2 bases from J, with 19 bases between. CDR1 and CDR2 from the germline V gene are SQVTM and ANQGSEA. This CDR3 region has 16 residues. CDR3 in amino acids: CSVVLWGAGNTDTQYF. The CDR3 bases are TGCAGCGTTGTATTGTGGGGAGCCGGGAACACAGATACGCAGTATTTT.

This chain joins TRBV28 and TRBJ1-4, with a weak D call TRBD1 (5 bases). The germline V and J ends were trimmed by 5 bases and 8 bases, with 12 bases remaining between them. The CDR3 spans 13 residues. Germline CDR1 is MDHEN and CDR2 is SYDVKM. The CDR3 is CASSRDPLEKLFF. CDR3 bases: TGTGCCAGCAGTAGGGACCCGCTAGAAAAACTGTTTTTT.

The chain carries TRBV7-2 and TRBJ1-5; D is ambiguous. Looked up from germline, CDR1 is SGHTA and CDR2 is FQGNSA. Trimming pared 2 bases from V and 6 bases from J, leaving 17 bases between. The CDR3 sequence is 16 residues long. For the CDR3, the DNA is TGTGCCAGCAGCTTACAGGCTGCAAGTAGTGGTCAGCCCCAGCATTTT. Translated: CASSLQAASSGQPQHF. The full variable domain, its missing parts supplied by reference TRBV7-2 and TRBJ1-5, is GAGVSQSPSNKVTEKGKDVELRCDPISGHTALYWYRQSLGQGLEFLIYFQGNSAPDKSGLPSDRFSAERTGGSVSTLTIQRTQQEDSAVYLCASSLQAASSGQPQHFGDGTRLSIL.

This clonotype has a handful of counts. This chain connects TRBV6-1 to TRBJ2-1, with 8 bases that match TRBD1. With V trimmed by 4 bases and J by 0 bases, 8 bases remained unmatched. The V gene's germline CDR1 is MNHNS and CDR2 SASEGT. This CDR3 contains 17 residues. The CDR3 loop is CASSGPWTGSSYNEQFF. The CDR3 coding sequence is TGTGCCAGCAGTGGACCCTGGACAGGGAGCTCCTACAATGAGCAGTTCTTC.

For this clonotype: At one of its ends the junction is not consistent with the germline gene, which may arise from a read error. V usage is TRBV7-2 and J usage is TRBJ2-7; D is ambiguous. CDR3 length: 11 amino acids. The germline V gene encodes CDR1 SGHTA and CDR2 FQGNSA. The CDR3 reads CASSTQREQCF. As DNA, the CDR3 is TGTGCCAGCAGCACCCAGAGAGAGCAGTGCTTC.

This clonotype turned up a few times. The gene calls are TRBV7-3 and TRBJ2-1; perhaps TRBD2 as D (6 bases). The length of the CDR3 is 12 residues. From germline, CDR1 is SGHTA and CDR2 FQGTGA. Trimming took off 1 base at V and 15 bases at J, with 13 bases between the two ends. The CDR3 DNA sequence: TGTGCCAGCAGCTTAAATTCGGGAGCCCGGTTCTTC. Amino acid sequence: CASSLNSGARFF.

A few counts support this clonotype. The genes are TRBV6-2 or TRBV6-3 and TRBJ2-3; D is possibly TRBD1 (6 bases). Trimming cost V 6 bases and J 3 bases, with 16 bases left between them. CDR1 MNHEY and CDR2 SVGEGT come from the germline V gene. This CDR3 is 15 amino acids long. The CDR3 is CASSERSQGTDTQYF. The CDR3 DNA reads TGTGCCAGCAGCGAACGATCACAGGGAACAGATACGCAGTATTTT.

This chain connects TRBV6-2 or TRBV6-3 to TRBJ1-1, with D hard to call. Germline lookup yields CDR1 MNHEY and CDR2 SVGEGT. The CDR3 is 11 residues long. Trimming took 5 bases from V and 8 from J, leaving 9 bases between them. CDR3 nucleotide sequence: TGTGCCAGCAGTCAGGCTAGAGAAGCTTTCTTT. Translation: CASSQAREAFF.

The chain employs TRBV30 and TRBJ1-2; TRBD1 might be the D (5 bases). V shed 1 base and J shed 2 bases, with 8 bases lying between them. Germline V gene lookup returns CDR1 GTSNPN and CDR2 SVGIG (reference sequence). The CDR3 extends over 13 amino acids. In DNA, the CDR3 is TGTGCCTGGAGTGCGCGGGGCAACTATGGCTACACCTTC. Amino acid sequence: CAWSARGNYGYTF.

The chain joins TRBV27 to TRBJ2-3; TRBD1 aligns across 7 bases. This CDR3 is 16 amino acids long. The germline V gene has CDR1 MNHEY and CDR2 SMNVEV (reference sequence). After removal of 5 bases from V and 1 base from J, the junction contained 9 bases not matched to a gene. This chain's CDR3 is CASSPHRGLGTDTQYF. The CDR3 bases are TGTGCCAGCAGTCCGCACAGGGGTCTCGGCACAGATACGCAGTATTTT.

The chain couples TRBV20-1 to TRBJ1-5, with D perhaps matching TRBD1 (5 bases). V lost 1 base and J 3 bases, leaving 7 bases between the germline ends. Germline V lookup: CDR1 DFQATT, CDR2 SNEGSKA (reference sequence). The CDR3 spans 13 residues. CDR3 in amino acids: CSARGDPNQPQHF. Written as DNA, the CDR3 is TGCAGTGCTAGAGGGGACCCCAATCAGCCCCAGCATTTT.

The CDR3 sequence is CSVEENYEQYF. The CDR3 DNA reads TGCAGCGTTGAAGAGAATTACGAGCAGTACTTC. The chain links TRBV29-1 to TRBJ2-7; unclear D gene. This CDR3 has 11 residues. The V end lost 0 bases, the J end lost 4 bases, and 4 bases lay between the germline ends. CDR1 is SQVTM and CDR2 is ANQGSEA in the germline V gene.

The sample holds a few counts of this clonotype. The CDR3 DNA follows: TGCAGTGCTCAATCCGGGACCCTTCCACAGGGGACTGAAGCTTTCTTT. It encodes CSAQSGTLPQGTEAFF. The chain couples TRBV20-1 to TRBJ1-1; 7 bases map to TRBD1. Looked up from germline, CDR1 is DFQATT and CDR2 is SNEGSKA (reference sequence). The CDR3 covers 16 residues. J was trimmed by 5 bases and V by 5 bases; bases with no gene match: 17.

This chain uses TRBV7-3 with TRBJ2-7; 8 positions match TRBD1. This CDR3 has 13 residues. Germline CDR1 is SGHTA and CDR2 is FQGTGA. V dropped 5 bases and J dropped 6; count of bases not matched to a gene: 6. Here the CDR3 DNA reads TGTGCCAGCAGCGTATACAGGGGGTCCGAGCAGTACTTC. Translated, it gives CASSVYRGSEQYF.

V is TRBV7-2 and J is TRBJ2-5; no reliable D call. CDR1 and CDR2 (germline): SGHTA, FQGNSA. With 1 base removed from V and 7 bases from J, the gap between germline ends came to 13 bases. CDR3 length: 14 residues. CDR3 DNA: TGTGCCAGCAGCTTAGATCCTCAGAGGCGGACCCAGTACTTC. Translation gives CASSLDPQRRTQYF.

The chain employs TRBV2 and TRBJ1-1; 7 nucleotides align to TRBD1. Trimming cost V 6 bases and J 4 bases; bases outside gene matches: 11. Germline V CDR1 and CDR2: SNHLY, FYNNEI. CDR3 length: 15 residues. Here the CDR3 DNA reads TGTGCCAGCAGCCGGGGCAGGGGGTCGGGCACTGAAGCTTTCTTT. It yields the protein CASSRGRGSGTEAFF.

The chain has TRBV28 and TRBJ2-3; 12 nucleotides align to TRBD2. CDR3 size: 16 residues. Germline CDR1 MDHEN, CDR2 SYDVKM. After removal of 4 bases from V and 2 bases from J, the junction contained 4 bases not matched to a gene. The CDR3 coding sequence is TGTGCCAGCAGTTCCCGGACTAGCGGGGTCACAGATACGCAGTATTTT. It yields the protein CASSSRTSGVTDTQYF.

The chain is built from TRBV7-9 and TRBJ2-3; 9 nucleotides agree with TRBD2. Per germline, CDR1 SEHNR and CDR2 FQNEAQ (reference sequence). The CDR3 sequence is 16 residues long. The trim removed 0 bases at V and 0 bases at J, leaving 1 base unmatched. CDR3 sequence: CASSLALAGSTDTQYF. The CDR3 region has the DNA TGTGCCAGCAGCTTAGCGCTAGCGGGGAGCACAGATACGCAGTATTTT.

This clonotype has just one count. The chain is built from TRBV7-2 and TRBJ1-6; D is unresolved. In germline, CDR1 is SGHTA, CDR2 FQGNSA. The V end was cut by 1 base, the J end by 0 bases, with 7 bases between. The CDR3 totals 16 residues. CDR3 sequence (DNA): TGTGCCAGCAGCTTAGAAGGGAGCTCCTATAATTCACCCCTCCACTTT. Translating it yields CASSLEGSSYNSPLHF.

The chain links TRBV12-3 or TRBV12-4 to TRBJ2-2; D may be TRBD2 (6 bases). The CDR3 is made up of 18 amino acids. V was clipped by 2 bases and J by 0 bases, with 16 bases between them. The CDR3 DNA reads as TGTGCCAGCAGTTTATGGGTGGGGGGATTCGCGAACACCGGGGAGCTGTTTTTT. It specifies CASSLWVGGFANTGELFF.

This sequence joins TRBV7-3 and TRBJ1-6; D gene uncertain. V dropped 2 bases and J dropped 8 bases, with 7 bases sitting between them. The CDR3 is 13 residues long. Germline assignment: CDR1 SGHTA and CDR2 FQGTGA. The CDR3 loop is CASSLSTDSPLHF. CDR3 coding DNA: TGTGCCAGCAGCTTATCGACGGATTCACCCCTCCACTTT.

This clonotype was counted a few times. The chain has TRBV12-3 or TRBV12-4 and TRBJ1-5; 9 bases are a match to TRBD1. The CDR3 is made up of 15 amino acids. V lost 2 bases and J lost 7; bases outside the gene matches: 6. CDR3 sequence (DNA): TGTGCCAGCAGTTTACAGGGACAGGGTAACCAGCCCCAGCATTTT. It specifies CASSLQGQGNQPQHF.

The chain combines TRBV20-1 with TRBJ2-5; TRBD2 agrees at 13 bases. The CDR3 has 16 residues. Trimming cost V 8 bases and J 10 bases; bases outside gene matches: 19. From germline, CDR1 is DFQATT and CDR2 SNEGSKA (reference sequence). The CDR3 bases are TGCAGTTGCAGCGGCCCCGGGACTAGCGGGATTGGAAGCCAGTACTTC. It codes for CSCSGPGTSGIGSQYF.

The chain uses TRBV27 and TRBJ1-5, with D unresolved. The CDR3 is made up of 14 amino acids. V was trimmed by 6 bases and J by 0 bases, leaving 9 bases between them. Looked up from germline, CDR1 is MNHEY and CDR2 is SMNVEV (reference sequence). CDR3 region: CASRTGLSNQPQHF. CDR3 sequence (DNA): TGTGCCAGCAGGACCGGGCTTAGCAATCAGCCCCAGCATTTT.

This clonotype appeared a few times. Here the CDR3 reads CASSQWGNTGELFF. DNA of the CDR3: TGTGCCAGCAGCCAATGGGGGAACACCGGGGAGCTGTTTTTT. J is TRBJ2-2 and V is TRBV3-1; D not resolved. The CDR3 runs 14 residues. Germline lookup yields CDR1 LGHDT and CDR2 YNNKEL (reference sequence). Trimming took 2 bases from V and 1 from J, leaving 5 bases between them. Looking up the rest from reference TRBV3-1 and TRBJ2-2 gives the full variable domain: DTAVSQTPKYLVTQMGNDKSIKCEQNLGHDTMYWYKQDSKKFLKIMFSYNNKELIINETVPNRFSPKSPDKAHLNLHINSLELGDSAVYFCASSQWGNTGELFFGEGSRLTVL.

This clonotype showed up many times. CDR3 sequence: CASSAGHISYGYTF. The CDR3 nucleotides are TGTGCCAGCAGTGCCGGACATATCTCTTATGGCTACACCTTC. The J gene is TRBJ1-2, the V gene TRBV28, with D maybe TRBD1 (5 bases). This CDR3 is 14 amino acids long. V lost 5 bases, J lost 5 bases, and 15 bases lay in between. Germline values: CDR1 MDHEN, CDR2 SYDVKM.

In the case of this clonotype: At one end the junction does not follow the germline gene, possibly because of a read error. This chain links TRBV18 with TRBJ2-3, with 8 bases aligning to TRBD2. The CDR3 has 16 amino acids. Germline assignment: CDR1 KGHSH and CDR2 LQKENI. CDR3 in DNA: TGTGCCGGCTCACCAAGAGCGGGGGACCGCACAGATACGCAGTATTTT. The encoded protein is CAGSPRAGDRTDTQYF.